These 31 T cell receptor beta chains were all obtained from the same sample, sequenced in a study of blood T cells in healthy people across ages. The use of a sample-barcoded 5' primer and a J-beta primer mix characterized a second PCR of about 6 to 12 cycles. TCRdb re-called the 5' RACE reads with MiXCR, one entry per CDR3 protein. The profile shows 630,000 or so distinct CDR3 sequences, around 31% of them singletons. Material for sequencing was blood. These receptors all stem from a woman of 80 years or more in good health.

This clonotype was seen at least ten times. V is TRBV24-1 and J is TRBJ2-1, with TRBD2 matching 9 bases. Germline loops: CDR1 KGHDR, CDR2 SFDVKD. The CDR3 runs 17 residues. V trimming: 4 bases; J trimming: 0 bases; junction bases outside the gene matches: 6. CDR3 amino acids: CATSEGKRGDSYNEQFF. The CDR3 bases are TGTGCCACCAGTGAGGGAAAGCGGGGGGACTCCTACAATGAGCAGTTCTTC.

This clonotype was recorded at least ten times. The chain links TRBV20-1 to TRBJ2-7; TRBD1 aligns across 8 bases. CDR3 length: 13 residues. V was clipped by 5 bases and J by 3 bases; unmatched bases: 6. Germline CDR1 and CDR2: DFQATT and SNEGSKA (reference sequence). CDR3 bases: TGCAGTGCTCCCGGGACAGGAGACTACGAGCAGTACTTC. Protein: CSAPGTGDYEQYF.

This clonotype was found many times. J is TRBJ2-1 and V is TRBV12-3 or TRBV12-4, with 13 bases lining up with TRBD2. The CDR3 covers 16 residues. Trimming cost V 5 bases and J 4 bases; bases outside gene matches: 5. CDR3 sequence reads: CASSPQTSGGYNEQFF. The CDR3 nucleotides read TGTGCCAGCAGTCCCCAGACTAGCGGGGGGTACAATGAGCAGTTCTTC.

This clonotype has a handful of counts. This chain connects TRBV12-3 or TRBV12-4 to TRBJ2-7; D is perhaps TRBD1 (5 bases). The CDR3 extends over 15 amino acids. Trimming took 4 bases from V and 0 from J, leaving 13 bases between them. CDR3 DNA: TGTGCCAGCAGTTCCCCGACAGCTAGCTCCTACGAGCAGTACTTC. Amino acids: CASSSPTASSYEQYF.

This clonotype was seen ten or more times. V gene TRBV9 combines with J gene TRBJ2-1; TRBD2 matches 7 bases. The V and J ends lost 3 bases and 9 bases, in that order; junction bases with no gene match: 12. The CDR3 is 15 residues long. The germline V gene encodes CDR1 SGDLS and CDR2 YYNGEE. The chain's CDR3 is CASSALGRGIGEQFF. For the CDR3, the DNA is TGTGCCAGCAGCGCCCTCGGGCGGGGGATCGGTGAGCAGTTCTTC.

This clonotype was observed a handful of times. DNA for the CDR3: TGTGCCAGCAGCCCAGAACAGGGGGGTACGCAGTATTTT. Translation gives CASSPEQGGTQYF. J is TRBJ2-3 and V is TRBV3-1; TRBD1 matches 8 bases. Per the germline V gene, CDR1 is LGHDT and CDR2 is YNNKEL (reference sequence). V shed 4 bases and J 8 bases; nucleotides not matched to a gene: 5. This CDR3 is 13 amino acids long.

This clonotype was observed at least ten times. This chain uses TRBV5-1 with TRBJ2-1; 13 bases agree with TRBD2. J gave up 8 bases and V 4 bases, and 6 bases lay outside the gene matches. The CDR3 spans 15 residues. Germline CDR1 reads SGHRS; CDR2 reads YFSETQ. In DNA, the CDR3 is TGCGCCAGCAGCCTCGGACTAGCGGGGGTCGATGAGCAGTTCTTC. Its protein is CASSLGLAGVDEQFF. Using reference TRBV5-1 and TRBJ2-1 for the parts outside the CDR3, the full variable domain is KAGVTQTPRYLIKTRGQQVTLSCSPISGHRSVSWYQQTPGQGLQFLFEYFSETQRNKGNFPGRFSGRQFSNSRSEMNVSTLELGDSALYLCASSLGLAGVDEQFFGPGTRLTVL.

A note on this clonotype: With a much larger clone just one base away, this may be a read error. The gene calls are TRBV20-1 and TRBJ2-1; tentatively, D is TRBD1 or TRBD2 (5 bases each). The closer fit of TRBJ2-7 to the DNA end suggests the J call may be wrong. CDR3 length equals 11 residues. CDR1 is DFQATT and CDR2 is SNEGSKA in the germline V gene (reference sequence). The CDR3 reads CSAGRGNEQYF. DNA for the CDR3: TGCAGTGCTGGCCGGGGCAATGAGCAGTACTTC.

The chain carries TRBV2 and TRBJ2-3; the match to TRBD2 covers 7 bases. V gave up 5 bases and J gave up 5 bases; unmatched junction bases: 4. The CDR3 covers 13 residues. Germline-derived CDR1 and CDR2 are SNHLY and FYNNEI. This CDR3 is CASSTGRLDTQYF. Here the CDR3 DNA reads TGTGCCAGCAGTACCGGGAGGCTAGATACGCAGTATTTT.

The chain recombines TRBV3-1 with TRBJ1-2; D is perhaps TRBD1 (6 bases). Germline-derived CDR1 and CDR2 are LGHDT and YNNKEL (reference sequence). CDR3 length equals 14 residues. The V and J ends lost 1 base and 6 bases respectively, with 12 bases between them. The CDR3 DNA sequence: TGTGCCAGCAGCCAAGCGGCGGGGGCGGATGGCTACACCTTC. Protein: CASSQAAGADGYTF.

The V and J genes are TRBV25-1 and TRBJ1-4; the D gene is possibly TRBD1 (5 bases). The V end was cut by 7 bases, the J end by 10 bases, with 19 bases between. This CDR3 has 14 amino acids. The germline V gene has CDR1 MGHDK and CDR2 SYGVNS. CDR3 in amino acids: CASTRDSGVGKLFF. For the CDR3, the DNA is TGTGCCAGCACTAGGGACTCGGGGGTTGGAAAACTGTTTTTT. Complete variable domain (other parts from reference TRBV25-1 and TRBJ1-4): EADIYQTPRYLVIGTGKKITLECSQTMGHDKMYWYQQDPGMELHLIHYSYGVNSTEKGDLSSESTVSRIRTEHFPLTLESARPSHTSQYLCASTRDSGVGKLFFGSGTQLSVL.

This clonotype was picked up many times. V usage is TRBV7-2 and J usage is TRBJ2-2; D may be TRBD1 (6 bases). V was pared by 2 bases and J by 2 bases, with 9 bases between. The germline CDR1 and CDR2 sequences are SGHTA and FQGNSA. This CDR3 comprises 15 residues. The CDR3 nucleotides read TGTGCCAGCAGCTTATACAGGGTTAACACCGGGGAGCTGTTTTTT. This sequence encodes CASSLYRVNTGELFF.

A few counts support this clonotype. The chain carries TRBV7-2 and TRBJ2-5, with D unclear. Germline lookup yields CDR1 SGHTA and CDR2 FQGNSA. V was cut by 1 base and J by 11 bases, with 17 bases left in between. The CDR3 covers 14 residues. The CDR3 loop reads CASSLVVRSVEQYF. The DNA for the CDR3 is TGTGCCAGCAGCTTAGTCGTCAGGTCTGTTGAGCAGTACTTC.

The chain is built from TRBV5-6 and TRBJ1-4; D unresolved. CDR3 size: 15 residues. The V end was cut by 2 bases, the J end by 8 bases, with 16 bases between. Germline-derived CDR1 and CDR2 are SGHDT and YYEEEE. CDR3 in DNA: TGTGCCAGCAGCTTCGGCGGCTGGGCAGACGAAAAACTGTTTTTT. It specifies CASSFGGWADEKLFF.

This clonotype has only a few counts. A much larger clone sits a single nucleotide away, making a read error possible. This sequence joins TRBV7-2 and TRBJ2-5, with 8 bases that match TRBD1. Germline CDR1 and CDR2: SGHTA and FQGNSA. Trimming cost V 4 bases and J 11 bases; bases outside gene matches: 12. The CDR3 runs to 14 residues. CDR3 in DNA: TGTGCCAGCAGCTCCCGGGACAGGACCAATGAGCAGTACTTC. This sequence encodes CASSSRDRTNEQYF.

V and J are TRBV7-2 and TRBJ1-1; no reliable D call. CDR3 size: 14 residues. Per the germline V gene, CDR1 is SGHTA and CDR2 is FQGNSA. V lost 5 bases and J 0 bases, leaving 10 bases between the germline ends. The CDR3 DNA follows: TGTGCCAGCAGCCTGCCGTTTATGAACACTGAAGCTTTCTTT. This sequence encodes CASSLPFMNTEAFF.

The chain uses TRBV15 and TRBJ1-2; 9 bases line up with TRBD1. The V and J ends lost 8 bases and 6 bases, in that order; junction bases with no gene match: 7. Germline CDR1 LNHNV, CDR2 YYDKDF (reference sequence). CDR3 length: 13 residues. CDR3 residues: CATGQGYSDGYTF. CDR3 nucleotide sequence: TGTGCCACCGGACAGGGGTATTCCGATGGCTACACCTTC.

About this clonotype itself: Just one base apart from a much larger clone, this may be a read error. The chain carries TRBV20-1 and TRBJ1-4; no firm D call. The CDR3 is made up of 13 amino acids. Germline assignment: CDR1 DFQATT and CDR2 SNEGSKA (reference sequence). This chain's CDR3 is CSAPKDRNEELFF. The CDR3 DNA sequence: TGCAGTGCTCCAAAGGATCGAAATGAAGAACTGTTTTTT.

The table lists this clonotype with many counts. The chain links TRBV5-1 to TRBJ2-3; possible D gene TRBD1, 6 bases. V lost 2 bases, J lost 1 base, and 8 bases lay in between. This CDR3 has 14 residues. The germline V gene has CDR1 SGHRS and CDR2 YFSETQ. CDR3 DNA: TGCGCCAGCAGCTTCCAGGGGCGCACAGATACGCAGTATTTT. Translation: CASSFQGRTDTQYF.

Regarding this clonotype: Just one base apart from a much larger clone, this may be a read error. The conserved phenylalanine or tryptophan normally closing the CDR3 is absent here, so this likely arose from a read error. The chain employs TRBV9 and TRBJ1-4; the match to TRBD1 covers 7 bases. The germline CDR1 and CDR2 sequences are SGDLS and YYNGEE. J lost 5 bases, V lost 4 bases, and 8 bases had no gene match. The CDR3 totals 15 residues. The CDR3 sequence: CASSFQPGQNEKLFL. CDR3 in DNA: TGTGCCAGCAGCTTCCAACCGGGACAGAATGAAAAACTGTTTTTG.

Turning to this clonotype: A read error is possible here, since a much larger clone lies one base away. The V and J genes are TRBV7-6 and TRBJ1-4, with a tentative D call TRBD1 (5 bases). Trimming left V 5 bases short and J 4 bases short, with 11 bases between. Germline CDR1 is SGHVS and CDR2 is FNYEAQ. CDR3 length: 14 amino acids. The CDR3 loop reads CASSRDGGNEKLFF. CDR3 bases: TGTGCCAGCAGCCGGGACGGGGGTAATGAAAAACTGTTTTTT.

The rearrangement uses TRBV12-3 or TRBV12-4 and TRBJ1-1; 11 positions agree with TRBD1. The junction had 4 bases not matched to a gene; V was cut back by 6 bases and J by 10 bases. This CDR3 contains 12 residues. CDR3 in DNA: TGTGCCAGCAGGGACAGGGGGCAGGTAGCTTTCTTT. Amino acid sequence: CASRDRGQVAFF.

In this sample, this clonotype turned up many times. The gene calls are TRBV12-3 or TRBV12-4 and TRBJ1-5; D possibly corresponds to TRBD1 (5 bases). V lost 8 bases, J lost 7 bases, and 21 bases lay in between. The CDR3 loop spans 15 amino acids. The CDR3 nucleotides read TGTGCCAGCGTCCTCTCCGGGGCCTCAGGACAGCCCCAGCATTTT. It translates to CASVLSGASGQPQHF.

This clonotype was detected many times. J is TRBJ1-2 and V is TRBV5-1; 7 nucleotides agree with TRBD1. The germline CDR1 and CDR2 sequences are SGHRS and YFSETQ. V lost 4 bases, J lost 7 bases, and 13 bases stayed unmatched. The length of the CDR3 is 15 residues. The CDR3 reads CASSGTGAAHFGYTF. In nucleotides, the CDR3 is TGCGCCAGCAGCGGAACAGGGGCGGCTCACTTTGGCTACACCTTC.

This clonotype was observed many times. One base away lies a much larger clone, so this may be a sequencing read error. This chain links TRBV29-1 with TRBJ2-6, with 10 bases fitting TRBD1. The CDR3 covers 16 residues. Germline CDR1 is SQVTM and CDR2 is ANQGSEA. CDR3 amino acids: CSVVPGQGSYANVRTF. The DNA for the CDR3 is TGCAGCGTTGTCCCGGGACAGGGGTCCTACGCCAACGTCCGGACTTTC.

This clonotype was counted at least ten times. This rearrangement joins TRBV20-1 to TRBJ2-7; maybe TRBD2 (5 bases). The V end lost 5 bases, the J end lost 3 bases, and 11 bases lay between the germline ends. Per the germline V gene, CDR1 is DFQATT and CDR2 is SNEGSKA (reference sequence). The length of the CDR3 is 12 residues. The CDR3 loop reads CSALTRDYEQYF. For the CDR3, the DNA is TGCAGTGCTCTTACCCGGGACTACGAGCAGTACTTC.

This clonotype was detected a few times. V gene TRBV7-9 combines with J gene TRBJ2-5; D is uncertain. The CDR3 is 12 amino acids. With 1 base removed from V and 5 bases from J, the gap between germline ends came to 5 bases. Germline V gene lookup returns CDR1 SEHNR and CDR2 FQNEAQ (reference sequence). Here the CDR3 reads CASSLDIETQYF. The CDR3 coding sequence is TGTGCCAGCAGCTTAGATATCGAGACCCAGTACTTC.

This clonotype was counted many times. The genes are TRBV27 and TRBJ2-7; perhaps D is TRBD1 or TRBD2 (5 bases each). There are 14 residues in the CDR3. Germline V CDR1 and CDR2: MNHEY, SMNVEV (reference sequence). V lost 1 base and J 4 bases, leaving 11 bases between the germline ends. The CDR3 region has the DNA TGTGCCAGCAGTTTATTTGAAGGGGAGTACGAGCAGTACTTC. Its protein product is CASSLFEGEYEQYF.

This clonotype was detected ten times or more. The chain links TRBV20-1 to TRBJ2-1, with D tentatively TRBD2 (6 bases). The CDR3 is 16 residues long. Germline CDR1 DFQATT, CDR2 SNEGSKA (reference sequence). Trimming stripped 0 bases from V and 10 bases from J, with 22 bases between. For the CDR3, the DNA is TGCAGTGCTAGAGATCCAAGAACTAGCCCCAAGGGGGAGCAGTTCTTC. Translated, it gives CSARDPRTSPKGEQFF.

This clonotype was seen only a few times. The chain uses TRBV11-3 and TRBJ2-1; 7 bases agree with TRBD2. Germline CDR1 is SGHNT and CDR2 is YENEEA. The trim removed 1 base at V and 8 bases at J, leaving 11 bases unmatched. This CDR3 has 16 amino acids. The DNA for the CDR3 is TGTGCCAGCAGCTTAGGGGGGGGTCTACACATGGATGAGCAGTTCTTC. Translating gives CASSLGGGLHMDEQFF.

This clonotype was picked up many times. The chain links TRBV29-1 to TRBJ1-2, with D possibly being TRBD1 (5 bases). V lost 3 bases and J lost 8, with 19 bases in between. The CDR3 is 14 residues long. Germline CDR1 is SQVTM and CDR2 is ANQGSEA. The CDR3 here is CSVDSLGQVQGYTF. The CDR3 region has the DNA TGCAGCGTTGATAGCTTGGGGCAGGTACAGGGCTACACCTTC.